This is a list of T cell receptor beta chains from one sample in a study of T cells after yellow fever vaccination. MiXCR, run by TCRdb on the 5' RACE reads, gives a single entry per CDR3 protein. The sample shows 100,000 to 150,000 distinct CDR3 sequences, about 8.8% of them seen only once. The source material was CD8+ T cells sorted from PBMCs, sampled on the day of the yellow fever booster vaccination. The origin of the receptors is a man aged 18 to 29 who received the YFV17D yellow fever vaccine. Each CDR3 is given with its conserved first and last residue. A D gene is named only where the DNA matches it firmly. Some rows have no size entry. The others give once, few or many, or a class for an expanded clone.

>TRBV4-3|NA|many|TRBJ2-1
TGCGCCAGCAGCCCAGGGGGGTACAATGAGCAGTTCTTC
CASSPGGYNEQFF
>TRBV25-1|NA|NA|TRBJ2-5
TGTGCCAGCAGTGCGATAAATGGGCTAGTTGACTTC
CASSAINGLVDF
>TRBV12-3/TRBV12-4|NA|NA|TRBJ2-3
TGTGCCAGCAGTTTAGCCCGCACAGATACGCAGTATTTT
CASSLARTDTQYF
>TRBV5-5|TRBD1|NA|TRBJ2-7
TGTGCCAGCAGCTCCGACAGGGGACCCCCCTACGAGCAGTACTTC
CASSSDRGPPYEQYF
>TRBV5-1|NA|NA|TRBJ2-7
TGCGCCAGCAGCCCCAGGACGTTTTACGAGCAGTACTTC
CASSPRTFYEQYF
>TRBV25-1|NA|few|TRBJ1-2
TGTGCCAGCGGAGGTGGGGGCGGCTACACCTTC
CASGGGGGYTF
>TRBV5-4|NA|NA|TRBJ2-3
TGTGCCAGCAGCTTGGTAGCCCCAGATACGCAGTATTTT
CASSLVAPDTQYF
>TRBV4-3|NA|many|TRBJ2-2
TGCGCCAGCAGCCCAGGGGCAGGGCCCACCGGGGAGCTGTTTTTT
CASSPGAGPTGELFF
>TRBV29-1|NA|few|TRBJ2-7
TGCAGCGTTGAAGATAGAAGGAACGAGCAGTACTTC
CSVEDRRNEQYF
>TRBV4-2|NA|NA|TRBJ1-1
TGTGCCAGCAGCCAAGTCCAAGCGGCAGGGTCCACTGAAGCTTTCTTT
CASSQVQAAGSTEAFF
>TRBV20-1|NA|few|TRBJ2-2
TGCAGTGCTAGCGGGGTAAACACCGGGGAGCTGTTTTTT
CSASGVNTGELFF
>TRBV3-1|NA|few|TRBJ2-2
TGTGCCAGCAGCCAAGATCGCATGACCGGGGAGCTGTTTTTT
CASSQDRMTGELFF
>TRBV6-2/TRBV6-3|TRBD1|NA|TRBJ2-2
TGTGCCAGCAGAACGCAAGGGGGCCTGAGCGAGCTGTTTTTT
CASRTQGGLSELFF
>TRBV7-2|NA|many|TRBJ1-1
TGTGCCAGCAGCTTAGTCCCGGGCTACGAAGCTTTCTTT
CASSLVPGYEAFF
>TRBV4-2|NA|few|TRBJ2-3
TGTGCCAGCAGCCAAGTACTGGCTGGAAGAGAGGCGCAGTATTTT
CASSQVLAGREAQYF
>TRBV7-9|TRBD1|few|TRBJ1-2
TGTGCCAGCAGTCCCACAGGGGGTCATGGCTACACCTTC
CASSPTGGHGYTF
>TRBV20-1|TRBD1|few|TRBJ1-2
TGCAGTGCTAGAGTTAGGGACAGAAACTATGGCTACACCTTC
CSARVRDRNYGYTF
>TRBV12-3/TRBV12-4|NA|few|TRBJ2-2
TGTGCCAGCACCCTCACGAACACCGGGGAGCTGTTTTTT
CASTLTNTGELFF